This T cell receptor beta chain was profiled in a study of blood T cell repertoires in COVID-19. For the study at large: In each case, the material was cDNA or gDNA derived from T cells, B-cell-depleted T cells, or PBMCs.

This clone was found once. Sequenced by immunoSEQ multiplex PCR; TCRdb stores in-frame clones only, minus some. The sample lists tens of thousands of clones, 75% to 90% occurring once. The sequence was obtained from an older woman with active COVID-19. Sequences were obtained from peripheral blood.

CDR3 region: CASSEGRPLRGAHYEQYF. CDR3 in DNA: TGTGCCAGCAGTGAAGGGCGCCCTCTGCGGGGGGCCCACTACGAGCAGTACTTC. The chain joins TRBV2 to TRBJ2-7; TRBD2 matches 8 bases. V shed 1 base, J shed 3 bases, and the junction held 14 bases outside the gene matches. CDR1 is SNHLY and CDR2 is FYNNEI in the germline V gene. The CDR3 consists of 18 residues.